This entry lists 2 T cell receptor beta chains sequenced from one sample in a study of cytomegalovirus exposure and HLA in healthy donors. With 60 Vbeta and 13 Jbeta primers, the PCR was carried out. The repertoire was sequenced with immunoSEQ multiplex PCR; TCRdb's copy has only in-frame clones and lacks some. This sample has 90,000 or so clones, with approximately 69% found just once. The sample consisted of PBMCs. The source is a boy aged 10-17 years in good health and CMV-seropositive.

The CDR3 reads CASSPDRGSSPLHF. The CDR3, as DNA: TGTGCCAGCAGCCCGGACAGGGGGTCTTCACCCCTCCACTTT. The chain combines TRBV6-1 with TRBJ1-6; TRBD1 aligns across 10 bases. Looked up from germline, CDR1 is MNHNS and CDR2 is SASEGT. V shed 6 bases and J 9 bases; nucleotides not matched to a gene: 5. CDR3 length: 14 residues.

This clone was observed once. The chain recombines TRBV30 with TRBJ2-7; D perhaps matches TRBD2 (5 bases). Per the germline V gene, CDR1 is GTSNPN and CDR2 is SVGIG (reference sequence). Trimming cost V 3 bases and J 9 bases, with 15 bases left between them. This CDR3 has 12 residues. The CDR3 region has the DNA TGTGCCTGGAGCCATGAGTGGAGCGGGCAGTACTTC. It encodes CAWSHEWSGQYF. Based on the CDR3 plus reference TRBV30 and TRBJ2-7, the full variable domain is SQTIHQWPATLVQPVGSPLSLECTVEGTSNPNLYWYRQAAGRGLQLLFYSVGIGQISSEVPQNLSASRPQDRQFILSSKKLLLSDSGFYLCAWSHEWSGQYFGPGTRLTVT.